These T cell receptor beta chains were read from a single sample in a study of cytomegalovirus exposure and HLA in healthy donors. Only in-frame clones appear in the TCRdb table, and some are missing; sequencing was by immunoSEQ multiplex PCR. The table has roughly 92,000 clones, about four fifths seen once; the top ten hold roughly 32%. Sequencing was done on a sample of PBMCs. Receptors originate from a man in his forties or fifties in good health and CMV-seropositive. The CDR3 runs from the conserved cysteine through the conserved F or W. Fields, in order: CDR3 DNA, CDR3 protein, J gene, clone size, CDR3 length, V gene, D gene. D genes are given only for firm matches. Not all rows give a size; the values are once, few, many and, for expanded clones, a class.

CDR3 DNA: TGTGCCAGCAGTGATAATAGGGGTGGCTACACCTTC
CDR3 protein: CASSDNRGGYTF
J gene: TRBJ1-2
clone size: -
CDR3 length: 12
V gene: TRBV2
D gene: -

CDR3 DNA: TGTGCCAGCAGCTTGCCAGGGAATCAGCCCCAGCATTTT
CDR3 protein: CASSLPGNQPQHF
J gene: TRBJ1-5
clone size: -
CDR3 length: 13
V gene: TRBV11-2
D gene: -

CDR3 DNA: TGTGCCAGCTCACCACTGGGGACTAGCGGGGCCAATGAGCAGTTCTTC
CDR3 protein: CASSPLGTSGANEQFF
J gene: TRBJ2-1
clone size: -
CDR3 length: 16
V gene: TRBV18
D gene: TRBD2

CDR3 DNA: TGTGCCAGCTCACAGAGATCAACTAACTATGGCTACACCTTC
CDR3 protein: CASSQRSTNYGYTF
J gene: TRBJ1-2
clone size: few
CDR3 length: 14
V gene: TRBV6-1
D gene: -

CDR3 DNA: TGTGCCAGCAGCGGAACCGGGACAGGAAATGAAAAACTGTTTTTT
CDR3 protein: CASSGTGTGNEKLFF
J gene: TRBJ1-4
clone size: -
CDR3 length: 15
V gene: TRBV9
D gene: TRBD1

CDR3 DNA: TGTTCCAGCAGCTTATCCGGTTGGACTGAAGCTTTCTTT
CDR3 protein: CSSSLSGWTEAFF
J gene: TRBJ1-1
clone size: -
CDR3 length: 13
V gene: TRBV7-9
D gene: -

CDR3 DNA: TGTGCCAGCAGCTCCGACAGGGGGTCCTACAATGAGCAGTTCTTC
CDR3 protein: CASSSDRGSYNEQFF
J gene: TRBJ2-1
clone size: once
CDR3 length: 15
V gene: TRBV7-2
D gene: TRBD1

CDR3 DNA: TGTGCCAGCAGGGATATCAGTTTGACAACCTACGAGCAGTACTTC
CDR3 protein: CASRDISLTTYEQYF
J gene: TRBJ2-7
clone size: -
CDR3 length: 15
V gene: TRBV6-1
D gene: -

CDR3 DNA: TGTGCCAGCAGTAGGGGACTTGGCACCGGGGAGCTGTTTTTT
CDR3 protein: CASSRGLGTGELFF
J gene: TRBJ2-2
clone size: -
CDR3 length: 14
V gene: TRBV6-6
D gene: -

CDR3 DNA: TGTGCAAGTCGCCACTCCGGGACTAGCGGGAGCGATGAGCAGTTCTTC
CDR3 protein: CASRHSGTSGSDEQFF
J gene: TRBJ2-1
clone size: -
CDR3 length: 16
V gene: TRBV12-2
D gene: -

CDR3 DNA: TGCAGCGTTCACCCCTCGGGCTCCTACAATGAGCAGTTCTTC
CDR3 protein: CSVHPSGSYNEQFF
J gene: TRBJ2-1
clone size: -
CDR3 length: 14
V gene: TRBV29-1
D gene: -

CDR3 DNA: TGTGCCAGCAGCTTGGACAGGCACGTTGGCGGTGAGCAGTTCTTC
CDR3 protein: CASSLDRHVGGEQFF
J gene: TRBJ2-1
clone size: -
CDR3 length: 15
V gene: TRBV5-4
D gene: -

CDR3 DNA: TGTGCCAGCAGTTACTCCCAGGAGAACACTGAAGCTTTCTTT
CDR3 protein: CASSYSQENTEAFF
J gene: TRBJ1-1
clone size: -
CDR3 length: 14
V gene: TRBV6-5
D gene: -

CDR3 DNA: TGTGCCAGCAGCACCGGGACTAGCGGATACAATGAGCAGTTCTTC
CDR3 protein: CASSTGTSGYNEQFF
J gene: TRBJ2-1
clone size: -
CDR3 length: 15
V gene: TRBV2
D gene: TRBD2

CDR3 DNA: TGTGCCAGCAGATTGACAGGGATGGCCACTGAAGCTTTCTTT
CDR3 protein: CASRLTGMATEAFF
J gene: TRBJ1-1
clone size: -
CDR3 length: 14
V gene: TRBV6-5
D gene: TRBD1

CDR3 DNA: TGCAGCGTCGAGGTTGCCTACGAGCAGTACTTC
CDR3 protein: CSVEVAYEQYF
J gene: TRBJ2-7
clone size: -
CDR3 length: 11
V gene: TRBV29-1
D gene: -

CDR3 DNA: TGTGCCATCAGTTCCCCCAGGGAAGAGACCCAGTACTTC
CDR3 protein: CAISSPREETQYF
J gene: TRBJ2-5
clone size: -
CDR3 length: 13
V gene: TRBV10-3
D gene: -

CDR3 DNA: TGCGCCAGCAGCTTTTCGCAGGGGGAAGATACGCAGTATTTT
CDR3 protein: CASSFSQGEDTQYF
J gene: TRBJ2-3
clone size: -
CDR3 length: 14
V gene: TRBV5-1
D gene: TRBD1

CDR3 DNA: TGTGCCAGCAGCGCAAGGGGTGGACAGGGGGTTTTCGGTGAGCAGTTCTTC
CDR3 protein: CASSARGGQGVFGEQFF
J gene: TRBJ2-1
clone size: few
CDR3 length: 17
V gene: TRBV9
D gene: TRBD1

CDR3 DNA: TGTGCCTGGATGAGGCAGGGCGGGATAGCGGCTTTCTTT
CDR3 protein: CAWMRQGGIAAFF
J gene: TRBJ1-1
clone size: -
CDR3 length: 13
V gene: TRBV30
D gene: -

CDR3 DNA: TGTTCCAGCCCCATTTCTGAGGGAGGGCCGGTGGAGACCCAGTACTTC
CDR3 protein: CSSPISEGGPVETQYF
J gene: TRBJ2-5
clone size: -
CDR3 length: 16
V gene: TRBV7-9
D gene: TRBD2

CDR3 DNA: TGTGCCAGCAGTGAAGAAGGCTTCGGGACTAGCTCCTACAATGAGCAGTTCTTC
CDR3 protein: CASSEEGFGTSSYNEQFF
J gene: TRBJ2-1
clone size: -
CDR3 length: 18
V gene: TRBV6-1
D gene: TRBD2

CDR3 DNA: TGTGCCAGCAGGCGACAGGACGGGAATCAGCCCCAGCATTTT
CDR3 protein: CASRRQDGNQPQHF
J gene: TRBJ1-5
clone size: -
CDR3 length: 14
V gene: TRBV27
D gene: -

CDR3 DNA: TGCGCCAGCAGCCAACGCCCACAGGGGGCTGGGGCCAACGGCCTGACTTTC
CDR3 protein: CASSQRPQGAGANGLTF
J gene: TRBJ2-6
clone size: -
CDR3 length: 17
V gene: TRBV4-1
D gene: TRBD1

CDR3 DNA: TGCGCCAGCAGCCAAGATGTCGCGGGAGTGCACACCGGGGAGCTGTTTTTT
CDR3 protein: CASSQDVAGVHTGELFF
J gene: TRBJ2-2
clone size: -
CDR3 length: 17
V gene: TRBV4-3
D gene: TRBD2

CDR3 DNA: TGTGCCTGGAGGGTTAACAGCGGGACATACAATGAGCAGTTCTTC
CDR3 protein: CAWRVNSGTYNEQFF
J gene: TRBJ2-1
clone size: few
CDR3 length: 15
V gene: TRBV30
D gene: -

CDR3 DNA: TGTGCCAGCAGTAAGGGGGCGGACGGCTACACCTTC
CDR3 protein: CASSKGADGYTF
J gene: TRBJ1-2
clone size: -
CDR3 length: 12
V gene: TRBV5-5
D gene: TRBD1

CDR3 DNA: TGTGCCAGCAAAACTAGTGAAGAGACCCAGTACTTC
CDR3 protein: CASKTSEETQYF
J gene: TRBJ2-5
clone size: -
CDR3 length: 12
V gene: TRBV2
D gene: -

CDR3 DNA: TGTGCCAGCAGCGGACAGATGAACACTGAAGCTTTCTTT
CDR3 protein: CASSGQMNTEAFF
J gene: TRBJ1-1
clone size: -
CDR3 length: 13
V gene: TRBV27
D gene: -

CDR3 DNA: TGCGCCAGCAGCCAAGGAAGTGGCGGTTCCTACGAGCAGTACTTC
CDR3 protein: CASSQGSGGSYEQYF
J gene: TRBJ2-7
clone size: few
CDR3 length: 15
V gene: TRBV4-1
D gene: -

CDR3 DNA: TGCGCCAGCAGCCAAGATGCCGGGACAGGGGGCTTGTACGAGCAGTACTTC
CDR3 protein: CASSQDAGTGGLYEQYF
J gene: TRBJ2-7
clone size: -
CDR3 length: 17
V gene: TRBV4-3
D gene: TRBD1

CDR3 DNA: TGTGCCAGCAGCCGAAGGGGAGGACAGCCCCAGCATTTT
CDR3 protein: CASSRRGGQPQHF
J gene: TRBJ1-5
clone size: once
CDR3 length: 13
V gene: TRBV7-2
D gene: -

CDR3 DNA: TGTGCCAGCAGCTTAACTAGCGCGGAGACCGGGGAGCTGTTTTTT
CDR3 protein: CASSLTSAETGELFF
J gene: TRBJ2-2
clone size: -
CDR3 length: 15
V gene: TRBV7-2
D gene: TRBD2

CDR3 DNA: TGCAGCGTTGGGCGGACAGGGGCGAGCACAGATACGCAGTATTTT
CDR3 protein: CSVGRTGASTDTQYF
J gene: TRBJ2-3
clone size: -
CDR3 length: 15
V gene: TRBV29-1
D gene: TRBD1

CDR3 DNA: TGTGCCAGCAGCGGACAGCCTTATAGCAATCAGCCCCAGCATTTT
CDR3 protein: CASSGQPYSNQPQHF
J gene: TRBJ1-5
clone size: -
CDR3 length: 15
V gene: TRBV6-1
D gene: -

CDR3 DNA: TGTGCCAGCTGCCAGGGAGACAGGGGGACGGGGACGCAGTATTTT
CDR3 protein: CASCQGDRGTGTQYF
J gene: TRBJ2-3
clone size: -
CDR3 length: 15
V gene: TRBV7-9
D gene: TRBD1

CDR3 DNA: TGTGCCAGCAGCTTACCGGGAAGCTATGGCTACACCTTC
CDR3 protein: CASSLPGSYGYTF
J gene: TRBJ1-2
clone size: few
CDR3 length: 13
V gene: TRBV7-2
D gene: -

CDR3 DNA: TGCAGCGTGCGGACAGGGCCCAATCAGCCCCAGCATTTT
CDR3 protein: CSVRTGPNQPQHF
J gene: TRBJ1-5
clone size: once
CDR3 length: 13
V gene: TRBV29-1
D gene: TRBD1

CDR3 DNA: TGTGCCACCAGCAGAGATACAGCCACCGCGCAGTATTTT
CDR3 protein: CATSRDTATAQYF
J gene: TRBJ2-3
clone size: -
CDR3 length: 13
V gene: TRBV15
D gene: -

CDR3 DNA: TGTGCCTGGAGTGCCGGGACAGGGCTCGAAAAACTGTTTTTT
CDR3 protein: CAWSAGTGLEKLFF
J gene: TRBJ1-4
clone size: -
CDR3 length: 14
V gene: TRBV30
D gene: TRBD1

CDR3 DNA: TGTGCCAGTAGTCCGCGGCGGGACAGCTTGGAGCAGTTCTTC
CDR3 protein: CASSPRRDSLEQFF
J gene: TRBJ2-1
clone size: -
CDR3 length: 14
V gene: TRBV19
D gene: -